This T cell receptor beta chain stems from a study of identical twins. The table lists this clonotype with many counts. TCRdb processed the 5' RACE reads anew with MiXCR; each CDR3 protein has one entry. The data hold around 220,000 distinct CDR3 sequences, with about an eighth observed a single time. Germline values: CDR1 MNHEY, CDR2 SVGEGT. CDR3 length: 16 residues. V lost 4 bases and J 4 bases, leaving 19 bases between the germline ends. This receptor was obtained from a woman aged 18-35 years in good health. V is TRBV6-2 or TRBV6-3 and J is TRBJ1-1, with D possibly matching TRBD1 (6 bases). The specimen sequenced was memory (CD45RO+) T cells sorted from blood. DNA of the CDR3: TGTGCCAGCAGTTGGGTACCGCCGGGGGCTGGCACTGAAGCTTTCTTT. Translation: CASSWVPPGAGTEAFF.